This T cell receptor (beta chain) originates from a study of cytomegalovirus exposure and HLA in healthy donors. Study overall: Counted in an early data release were approximately 80 million unique TCRs from HLA-typed donors.

13 Jbeta primers and 60 Vbeta primers were used for the PCR. Profiled with immunoSEQ multiplex PCR; TCRdb holds only in-frame clones, not every one. The sample table includes about 84,000 clones. Germline-derived CDR1 and CDR2 are LGHNA and YSLEER. This CDR3 has 15 amino acids. Trimming removed 0 bases from V and 3 bases from J, with 9 bases in between. With respect to this clone: Its antigen is unknown.

Regarding the study as a whole: Follow-up analysis seemed to connect common viral pathogens with several of the most significant clusters identified. For most TCR sequences rarity was the rule, although some public TCRs occurred in many donors.

The origin of this receptor is a man aged 45-60 years in good health and CMV-seronegative. The rearrangement uses TRBV4-3 and TRBJ2-1; D is ambiguous. Sequenced sample: PBMCs. The CDR3, as DNA: TGCGCCAGCAGCCAAGATCCAAACAGCTACAATGAGCAGTTCTTC. It specifies CASSQDPNSYNEQFF.